These 21 T cell receptor beta chains were sequenced from one sample in a study of shared clonotypes between healthy human individuals. Repertoires were generated with immunoSEQ multiplex PCR, while TCRdb's copy carries only in-frame clones and drops some. The sample yields 2 million to 3 million clones, over 85% seen once. The sample comprised naive CD4+ T cells from PBMCs. Subset noted: CD45RA+ positively selected. These receptors were taken from a man aged 18 to 29 in good health. Some clones in this sample may be carry-over from other donors' samples.

The rearrangement links TRBV5-4 to TRBJ1-1, with unresolved D. Germline loops: CDR1 SGHNT, CDR2 YYREEE (reference sequence). The germline V and J ends were trimmed by 0 bases and 1 base, with 10 bases remaining between them. The CDR3 loop spans 15 amino acids. The CDR3 DNA reads TGTGCCAGCAGCTTGGCCCCGAGGAGGAACACTGAAGCTTTCTTT. Its translation: CASSLAPRRNTEAFF.

The V gene is TRBV2, the J gene TRBJ2-7, with 7 bases identical to TRBD1. Per the germline V gene, CDR1 is SNHLY and CDR2 is FYNNEI. Losses at the gene ends were 6 bases for V and 3 bases for J; bases not matched to a gene: 8. The CDR3 runs to 14 residues. The CDR3 loop is CASSAQGTNYEQYF. CDR3 nucleotide sequence: TGTGCCAGCAGCGCACAGGGGACCAACTACGAGCAGTACTTC. The variable domain in full, completed from reference TRBV2 and TRBJ2-7, reads EPEVTQTPSHQVTQMGQEVILRCVPISNHLYFYWYRQILGQKVEFLVSFYNNEISEKSEIFDDQFSVERPDGSNFTLKIRSTKLEDSAMYFCASSAQGTNYEQYFGPGTRLTVT.

Comment on this clone: Other DNA sequences of this sample code for an identical CDR3. The V gene is TRBV19, the J gene TRBJ2-7; tentatively, D is TRBD1 or TRBD2 (5 bases each). Per the germline V gene, CDR1 is LNHDA and CDR2 is SQIVND (reference sequence). V was shortened by 5 bases and J by 0 bases, with 11 bases between the two germline ends. The length of the CDR3 is 14 residues. The CDR3 sequence: CASSGTASSYEQYF. CDR3 DNA: TGTGCCAGTAGTGGGACGGCTAGCTCCTACGAGCAGTACTTC.

About this clone itself: This specimen includes other DNA sequences encoding the same CDR3. The rearrangement uses TRBV6-5 and TRBJ2-3, with D possibly matching TRBD2 (6 bases). CDR1 is MNHEY, CDR2 SVGAGI, per germline. The V and J ends lost 5 bases and 2 bases respectively, with 11 bases between them. The CDR3 extends over 14 amino acids. CDR3 protein: CASSTRDFTDTQYF. CDR3 bases: TGTGCCAGCAGTACTAGGGACTTCACAGATACGCAGTATTTT.

The genes are TRBV6-1 and TRBJ2-3; a possible D gene is TRBD2 (6 bases). The germline CDR1 and CDR2 sequences are MNHNS and SASEGT. The V end lost 2 bases, the J end lost 2 bases, and 14 bases lay between the germline ends. The CDR3 runs 16 residues. CDR3 protein: CASSEKRRLVTDTQYF. Written as DNA, the CDR3 is TGTGCCAGCAGTGAAAAACGCCGACTAGTCACAGATACGCAGTATTTT.

Details on this clone: At the DNA level, this CDR3 is encoded by other sequences in the same sample as well. The chain is built from TRBV7-2 and TRBJ2-5, with TRBD2 identical over 8 bases. CDR3 length: 14 amino acids. Looked up from germline, CDR1 is SGHTA and CDR2 is FQGNSA. V lost 1 base, J lost 2 bases, and 0 bases stayed unmatched. The chain's CDR3 is CASSLGGGQETQYF. The CDR3 nucleotides read TGTGCCAGCAGCTTAGGCGGGGGGCAAGAGACCCAGTACTTC.

The table lists this clone with a count of one. In nucleotides, the CDR3 is TGCGCCAGCAGCTCCCTGTTCGTGGCCCAAGAGACCCAGTACTTC. As protein: CASSSLFVAQETQYF. This chain uses TRBV5-1 with TRBJ2-5; D ambiguous. The germline CDR1 and CDR2 sequences are SGHRS and YFSETQ. The CDR3 runs 15 residues. Trimming stripped 3 bases from V and 1 base from J, with 13 bases between.

The CDR3 sequence is CASSLGRDHSNQPQHF. For the CDR3, the DNA is TGTGCCAGTAGTCTGGGACGTGATCATAGCAATCAGCCCCAGCATTTT. J is TRBJ1-5 and V is TRBV19, with a weak D call TRBD1 (5 bases). V gave up 5 bases and J gave up 0 bases, with 14 bases separating them. CDR1 LNHDA and CDR2 SQIVND come from the germline V gene (reference sequence). This CDR3 spans 16 amino acids.

About this clone itself: This specimen includes other DNA sequences encoding the same CDR3. The chain links TRBV11-2 to TRBJ1-2; TRBD1 agrees at 7 bases. The CDR3 length is 13 residues. Germline V gives CDR1 SGHAT, CDR2 FQNNGV. Trimming cost V 5 bases and J 3 bases; bases outside gene matches: 3. The CDR3 coding sequence is TGTGCCAGCAGCCCCCAGGGGGACTATGGCTACACCTTC. This encodes CASSPQGDYGYTF.

This clone was recorded only once. This chain links TRBV2 with TRBJ1-1; 11 nucleotides line up with TRBD1. The CDR3 is 15 amino acids. Germline trimming cut 0 bases from V and 11 bases from J; bases unmatched to any gene: 8. Germline values: CDR1 SNHLY, CDR2 FYNNEI. In DNA, the CDR3 is TGTGCCAGCAGTGAAGCGCGGACAGGGGGCTTTTTCGCTTTCTTT. Translation: CASSEARTGGFFAFF.

This chain joins TRBV18 and TRBJ2-7; 7 bases agree with TRBD2. CDR1 KGHSH and CDR2 LQKENI come from the germline V gene. V lost 3 bases to trimming and J lost 12 bases; unmatched junction nucleotides: 8. The CDR3 covers 12 residues. For the CDR3, the DNA is TGTGCCAGCTCACCGGATACAGGCGGGAGGTACTTC. It yields the protein CASSPDTGGRYF.

The rearrangement uses TRBV30 and TRBJ1-2; D is undetermined. CDR3 length: 13 amino acids. Germline CDR1 and CDR2: GTSNPN and SVGIG (reference sequence). The ends were cut back, 1 base at V and 6 bases at J, with 12 bases in the middle. CDR3 in DNA: TGTGCCTGGAGTGCAATCCGGGGAGATGGCTACACCTTC. Protein: CAWSAIRGDGYTF.

CDR3 sequence (DNA): TGTGCCAGCAGCCCACAGACAGACAACTATGGCTACACCTTC. This encodes CASSPQTDNYGYTF. This chain joins TRBV7-2 and TRBJ1-2; D is perhaps TRBD1 (5 bases). V lost 5 bases and J 2 bases, leaving 12 bases between the germline ends. There are 14 residues in the CDR3. CDR1 and CDR2 (germline): SGHTA, FQGNSA. The full variable domain, in which reference TRBV7-2 and TRBJ1-2 provide the parts outside the CDR3, is GAGVSQSPSNKVTEKGKDVELRCDPISGHTALYWYRQSLGQGLEFLIYFQGNSAPDKSGLPSDRFSAERTGGSVSTLTIQRTQQEDSAVYLCASSPQTDNYGYTFGSGTRLTVV.

In the case of this clone: Other DNA sequences in the sample encode the same CDR3. The chain is built from TRBV9 and TRBJ1-5; no clear D. Trimming removed 0 bases from V and 4 bases from J, with 11 bases in between. Germline V gene data show CDR1 as SGDLS and CDR2 as YYNGEE. There are 15 residues in the CDR3. CDR3 DNA: TGTGCCAGCAGCGTAGGGGTGGGTGGAAATCAGCCCCAGCATTTT. This sequence encodes CASSVGVGGNQPQHF.

This chain uses TRBV4-1 with TRBJ1-4, with no clear D. The CDR3 loop spans 15 amino acids. Per the germline V gene, CDR1 is MGHRA and CDR2 is YSYEKL. V was trimmed by 1 base and J by 7 bases, leaving 13 bases between them. The CDR3 sequence: CASSQGSYLSEKLFF. CDR3 in DNA: TGCGCCAGCAGCCAAGGAAGTTATTTGTCTGAAAAACTGTTTTTT.

The chain links TRBV7-6 to TRBJ2-3, with 9 bases fitting TRBD2. Germline V gene data show CDR1 as SGHVS and CDR2 as FNYEAQ. The CDR3 runs 15 residues. V dropped 1 base and J dropped 7; count of bases not matched to a gene: 6. The CDR3 region is CASSLEREVLNTQYF. The CDR3 DNA sequence: TGTGCCAGCAGCTTAGAGCGGGAGGTTTTAAATACGCAGTATTTT.

This clone was found a few times. The chain carries TRBV19 and TRBJ1-2, with 7 bases that match TRBD1. This CDR3 is 15 amino acids long. The V and J ends lost 3 bases and 2 bases, in that order; junction bases with no gene match: 6. Germline CDR1 and CDR2: LNHDA and SQIVND (reference sequence). CDR3 nucleotides: TGTGCCAGTAGTATCCGCAGGGGGTCAAACTATGGCTACACCTTC. Its protein product is CASSIRRGSNYGYTF.

J is TRBJ1-3 and V is TRBV11-2; the match to TRBD1 covers 10 bases. Germline-derived CDR1 and CDR2 are SGHAT and FQNNGV. This CDR3 comprises 18 residues. With 3 bases clipped from V and 11 bases from J, the junction kept 19 bases outside the gene matches. CDR3 in amino acids: CASSLEPPVLGQGVAIYF. Written as DNA, the CDR3 is TGTGCCAGCAGCTTGGAGCCCCCGGTCCTCGGACAGGGGGTCGCCATATATTTT.

V usage is TRBV18 and J usage is TRBJ1-2; 10 positions agree with TRBD1. The V segment lost 3 bases and the J segment 6 bases; nucleotides outside the gene matches: 4. The V gene's germline CDR1 is KGHSH and CDR2 LQKENI. This CDR3 spans 14 amino acids. In DNA form, the CDR3 reads TGTGCCAGCTCACCGACAGGGGGCGCGGATGGCTACACCTTC. Translation gives CASSPTGGADGYTF. Full variable domain (outside the CDR3, taken from reference TRBV18 and TRBJ1-2): NAGVMQNPRHLVRRRGQEARLRCSPMKGHSHVYWYRQLPEEGLKFMVYLQKENIIDESGMPKERFSAEFPKEGPSILRIQQVVRGDSAAYFCASSPTGGADGYTFGSGTRLTVV.

The chain is built from TRBV19 and TRBJ2-3; D may be TRBD1 (6 bases). Trimming took off 4 bases at V and 0 bases at J, with 14 bases between the two ends. CDR3 length: 16 residues. Germline CDR1 LNHDA, CDR2 SQIVND (reference sequence). The CDR3 protein is CASSSRGALSTDTQYF. In DNA, the CDR3 is TGTGCCAGTAGTAGCAGGGGCGCCCTAAGCACAGATACGCAGTATTTT.

A single count supports this clone. The same CDR3 is also encoded by other DNA sequences in this sample. The genes are TRBV5-4 and TRBJ1-1, with 9 bases that match TRBD1. This CDR3 has 15 residues. V lost 4 bases and J lost 0; bases outside the gene matches: 4. Germline CDR1 and CDR2: SGHNT and YYREEE (reference sequence). The CDR3 sequence: CASSPGQGLNTEAFF. The CDR3 DNA is TGTGCCAGCAGCCCGGGACAGGGCTTGAACACTGAAGCTTTCTTT.